A selection of T cell receptor beta chains follows, all from one sample in a study of T-cell reconstitution after alpha-beta-depleted transplantation in children. TCRdb ran MiXCR on the PCR reads and lists one entry per CDR3 protein. The data hold 75,000 to 90,000 distinct CDR3 sequences, with roughly an eighth observed a single time. Sample: PBMCs, mostly from graft donor cells, taken 180 days after TCRalphabeta/CD19-depleted stem cell transplant. These receptors all stem from a male patient aged 2-9 years who had a stem cell transplant for acute lymphoblastic leukemia, so the T cells may come from the graft donor. Each CDR3 is given with its conserved first and last residue. D genes are given only for firm matches. Clone sizes are given selectively: once, few, many, or a class where the clone is expanded.

.	TRBV10-2	few	TRBJ1-5	TGCGCCAGCAGTGGGGAGGTAAGGGGTAATCAGCCCCAGCATTTT	CASSGEVRGNQPQHF
.	TRBV6-1	.	TRBJ2-7	TGTGCCAGCAGTGACCACATTTCCTACGAGCAGTACTTC	CASSDHISYEQYF
.	TRBV14	few	TRBJ1-1	TGTGCCAGCAGCCAAGAATGGTCTAAAGCTTTCTTT	CASSQEWSKAFF
TRBD2	TRBV12-3/TRBV12-4	.	TRBJ2-5	TGTGCCAGCAGTTCCCGGACTAGCGGGAGGGAGACCCAGTACTTC	CASSSRTSGRETQYF
.	TRBV5-1	.	TRBJ1-3	TGCGCCAGCAGCTTGGGCAGGGGAAACACCATATATTTT	CASSLGRGNTIYF
.	TRBV7-2	.	TRBJ1-2	TGTGCCAGCAGCTTAGCGCGGCGGGGCCCGGGCTACACCTTC	CASSLARRGPGYTF
.	TRBV5-6	few	TRBJ2-3	TGTGCCAGCAGCTTGGTCGGGGTTCCAGATACGCAGTATTTT	CASSLVGVPDTQYF
TRBD2	TRBV18	.	TRBJ2-7	TGTGCCAGCTCACCGTGGGTCTCGCTAGCGGGAGGGCCTGGGGAGCAGTACTTC	CASSPWVSLAGGPGEQYF
.	TRBV11-2	.	TRBJ2-2	TGTGCCAGCAGCTTAGATTGGGGGATAAACACCGGGGAGCTGTTTTTT	CASSLDWGINTGELFF
TRBD2	TRBV28	.	TRBJ2-3	TGTGCCAGCAGTTATCTCACCGGGACTAGCGGGAGCACAGATACGCAGTATTTT	CASSYLTGTSGSTDTQYF
.	TRBV7-2	many	TRBJ2-1	TGTGCCAGTAGCGGCGGGGGCGGAGGGGGCAATGAGCAGTTCTTC	CASSGGGGGGNEQFF
TRBD1	TRBV28	.	TRBJ1-4	TGTGCCAGTAACGCAGGGGGCGTTCGACTGTTTTTT	CASNAGGVRLFF
.	TRBV9	.	TRBJ2-3	TGTGCCAGCAGCGTAGCCCCCCGGGGGAGCGCAGATACGCAGTATTTT	CASSVAPRGSADTQYF